The 15 T cell receptor beta chains presented below share a single source sample, sequenced in a study of blood T cell repertoires in COVID-19 (dated by TCRdb to 2020 to 2022). The library was prepared using the immunoSEQ multiplex PCR assay. The table comes from immuneACCESS by way of TCRdb, which keeps in-frame sequences with V and J called. Part of the clones is missing from these tables; in studies checked, under half for an unresolved V gene and the rest for unknown reasons. Recorded for this sample are roughly 230,000 clones; approximately 77% of them occurred a single time. 3% to 4% of the sample is held by the ten biggest clonotypes. The sequencing sample was made of peripheral blood. Receptors were obtained from a woman older than 75 with acute or convalescent COVID-19.

The sample holds many counts of this clone. CDR3 sequence: CASSQGLTSGADAYEQYF. The CDR3 bases are TGTGCCAGCAGCCAAGGTTTGACTAGCGGGGCCGACGCCTACGAGCAGTACTTC. The chain joins TRBV3-1 (or the pseudogene TRBV3-2) to TRBJ2-7; 11 positions match TRBD2. The CDR3 extends over 18 amino acids. The ends lost 1 base at V and 2 bases at J; junction bases unmatched: 10. The germline V gene has CDR1 LGHDT and CDR2 YNNKEL (reference sequence).

This chain connects TRBV15 to TRBJ2-2, with 8 bases matching TRBD1. The CDR3 consists of 17 residues. V gave up 0 bases and J gave up 4 bases; unmatched junction bases: 7. The germline V gene has CDR1 LNHNV and CDR2 YYDKDF (reference sequence). The CDR3 coding sequence is TGTGCCACCAGCAGAGATCGTCAGGGGGCGCGCACCGGGGAGCTGTTTTTT. Its protein product is CATSRDRQGARTGELFF.

The rearrangement joins TRBV10-3 to TRBJ1-2; TRBD1 might be the D (6 bases). Trimming cost V 0 bases and J 2 bases, with 16 bases left between them. The germline V gene has CDR1 ENHRY and CDR2 SYGVKD. The CDR3 totals 17 residues. This CDR3 reads CAISESAGGGANYGYTF. The CDR3 DNA sequence: TGTGCCATCAGTGAGTCGGCGGGCGGGGGGGCGAACTATGGCTACACCTTC.

The chain joins TRBV23-1 to TRBJ2-2; TRBD1 might be the D (6 bases). TRBV23-1 carries the ORF label, with uncertain function. V was pared by 5 bases and J by 7 bases, with 14 bases between. There are 14 residues in the CDR3. CDR3 protein: CASSFTGPHGELFF. The CDR3 DNA reads TGCGCCAGCAGTTTCACAGGGCCCCACGGGGAGCTGTTTTTT.

The gene calls are TRBV5-6 and TRBJ2-5; 10 bases match TRBD1. This CDR3 region has 17 residues. V shed 4 bases, J shed 5 bases, and the junction held 14 bases outside the gene matches. CDR1 is SGHDT, CDR2 YYEEEE, per germline. The CDR3 region has the DNA TGTGCCAGCAGCACCGAACTCACGGGACAGGGGATGGAGACCCAGTACTTC. Amino acid sequence: CASSTELTGQGMETQYF.

This chain connects TRBV2 to TRBJ1-1; 7 bases align to TRBD1. This CDR3 region has 15 residues. V lost 6 bases and J lost 0; bases outside the gene matches: 7. CDR1 is SNHLY and CDR2 is FYNNEI in the germline V gene. The CDR3 DNA reads as TGTGCCAGCAGGAATCAACAGGGGATGAACACTGAAGCTTTCTTT. Amino acids: CASRNQQGMNTEAFF.

This clone was seen a single time. This chain uses TRBV27 with TRBJ2-1, with a tentative D call TRBD2 (5 bases). The CDR3 loop spans 17 amino acids. Germline V gene data show CDR1 as MNHEY and CDR2 as SMNVEV (reference sequence). The V gene lost 1 base and the J gene lost 8 bases, with 21 bases spanning the gap. The CDR3 loop reads CASSLYRGLGTFDEQFF. For the CDR3, the DNA is TGTGCCAGCAGTTTATATCGCGGGTTGGGTACATTCGATGAGCAGTTCTTC.

CDR3 sequence (DNA): TGTGCCATCAGTGAGTCGGCCAGGACAAATTACGAGCAGTACTTC. Its translation: CAISESARTNYEQYF. The chain links TRBV10-3 to TRBJ2-7; tentative D call: TRBD1 (5 bases). Germline-derived CDR1 and CDR2 are ENHRY and SYGVKD. The CDR3 totals 15 residues. V was clipped by 0 bases and J by 4 bases, with 13 bases between them.

CDR3 loop: CASSPTATRTNEKLFF. The CDR3 bases are TGTGCCAGTAGTCCGACAGCGACGAGAACTAATGAAAAACTGTTTTTT. This chain links TRBV19 with TRBJ1-4; a weak D match, TRBD1 (5 bases). There are 16 residues in the CDR3. Germline V gene data show CDR1 as LNHDA and CDR2 as SQIVND (reference sequence). Trimming left V 5 bases short and J 1 base short, with 14 bases between.

The V gene is TRBV19, the J gene TRBJ1-2; the D gene is possibly TRBD1 (6 bases). Germline assignment: CDR1 LNHDA and CDR2 SQIVND (reference sequence). With 5 bases removed from V and 4 bases from J, the gap between germline ends came to 17 bases. CDR3 size: 15 residues. The CDR3: CASSRTPGDIYGYTF. The DNA of the CDR3 is TGTGCCAGTAGTCGGACCCCTGGGGACATCTATGGCTACACCTTC.

The V and J genes are TRBV10-3 and TRBJ2-7, with D possibly TRBD2 on 6 matching bases. From germline, CDR1 is ENHRY and CDR2 SYGVKD. V was pared by 3 bases and J by 2 bases, with 17 bases between. The CDR3 consists of 16 residues. This CDR3 is CAISDGVRLDPYEQYF. CDR3 DNA sequence: TGTGCCATCAGTGACGGAGTTCGACTAGACCCCTACGAGCAGTACTTC.

V is TRBV18 and J is TRBJ1-1; D is unresolved. V lost 3 bases to trimming and J lost 1 base, with 6 bases between them. The CDR3 is 13 amino acids. Per the germline V gene, CDR1 is KGHSH and CDR2 is LQKENI. CDR3 loop: CASSPWANTEAFF. The CDR3 DNA reads TGTGCCAGCTCACCCTGGGCGAACACTGAAGCTTTCTTT.

The chain carries TRBV20-1 and TRBJ2-1, with TRBD2 matching over 7 bases. The junction had 16 bases not matched to a gene; V was cut back by 3 bases and J by 8 bases. The CDR3 sequence is 16 residues long. Germline V gene sequence: CDR1 DFQATT, CDR2 SNEGSKA (reference sequence). CDR3 residues: CSASSFLAGPNDEQFF. CDR3 nucleotides: TGCAGTGCTAGTTCCTTCTTAGCGGGCCCCAACGATGAGCAGTTCTTC.

The V call is TRBV19, the J call TRBJ2-1; TRBD2 is a possible D gene (6 bases). Per germline, CDR1 LNHDA and CDR2 SQIVND (reference sequence). Trimming took off 3 bases at V and 9 bases at J, with 9 bases between the two ends. CDR3 length: 12 amino acids. This CDR3 reads CASSIRDSEQFF. In nucleotides, the CDR3 is TGTGCCAGTAGTATTAGGGACTCTGAGCAGTTCTTC.

This clone was detected a few times. The chain combines TRBV4-3 with TRBJ2-1; D is uncertain. Trimming cost V 0 bases and J 9 bases, with 12 bases left between them. The germline gives CDR1 LGHNA, CDR2 YSLEER. CDR3 length equals 14 residues. The CDR3 DNA sequence: TGCGCCAGCAGCCAAGATCGGCCGGCAGGTGAGCAGTTCTTC. Translation gives CASSQDRPAGEQFF.